The rows below give T cell receptor beta chains drawn from one sample of a study of blood T cell repertoires in COVID-19. Assay used: immunoSEQ multiplex PCR; TCRdb lists only in-frame clones, some missing. The table includes about 62,000 clones, about nine tenths detected once. Sequencing input: peripheral blood. Every receptor here comes from an elderly woman with acute or convalescent COVID-19. Each CDR3 is given without its conserved first and last residue. Fields, in order: J gene, CDR3 length, V gene, CDR3 protein.

>TRBJ1-6|11|TRBV27
ASSPKGNSPLH
>TRBJ2-4|12|TRBV28
ASRETGAVNIQY
>TRBJ2-7|12|TRBV5-1
ASSLAGEAYEQY
>TRBJ2-5|11|TRBV7-2
ASSRSVSETQY
>TRBJ2-2|13|TRBV16
ASSPRTWGTGELF
>TRBJ2-2|13|TRBV4-1
ASSQAGGHTGELF
>TRBJ2-2|12|TRBV28
ASILAGYTGELF
>TRBJ1-4|12|TRBV7-2
ASRPSAANEKLF
>TRBJ2-5|11|TRBV11-1
ASSFGRQETQY
>TRBJ2-1|14|TRBV24-1
ATSDLLAGGGFEQF
>TRBJ1-4|13|TRBV5-4
ASSFWTGAGEKLF
>TRBJ1-1|11|TRBV18
ASSPKQDTEAF
>TRBJ2-1|14|TRBV18
ASSPPSTFLWNEQF
>TRBJ1-5|11|TRBV19
ASSQVSNQPQH
>TRBJ2-5|13|TRBV11-2
ASSRITGARETQY
>TRBJ2-2|13|TRBV19
ASRGLATQTGELF
>TRBJ1-1|9|TRBV20-1
SALQGPKAF
>TRBJ1-1|11|TRBV7-9
ASSDEGTGGAF
>TRBJ1-2|12|TRBV9
ASSGGTSNYGYT
>TRBJ1-2|12|TRBV4-1
ASSYGQVGYGYT
>TRBJ1-5|12|TRBV24-1
ATSAGGRNQPQH
>TRBJ1-1|11|TRBV29-1
SVEEEMNTEAF
>TRBJ1-3|12|TRBV7-2
ASSLATHGNTIY
>TRBJ1-3|11|TRBV6-1
ASSPGQGNTIY
>TRBJ1-2|12|TRBV6-5
ASSSPGTGGGYT
>TRBJ1-4|13|TRBV5-1
ASSPNRGSNEKLF
>TRBJ1-1|12|TRBV11-2
ASSSTFQGTEAF
>TRBJ1-2|12|TRBV7-8
ASSRRGEEDGYT
>TRBJ2-3|13|TRBV29-1
SVGGGVLSTDTQY
>TRBJ2-5|9|TRBV6-5
ASRTVETQY
>TRBJ2-3|17|TRBV2
ASSERLAGAPGTTDTQY
>TRBJ1-1|12|TRBV7-9
ASSGSGAGWRAF
>TRBJ2-3|13|TRBV7-8
ASSAQGQSTDTQY
>TRBJ2-1|12|TRBV6-5
ASIGQGPTDEQF
>TRBJ2-7|13|TRBV3-1/TRBV3-2
ASSQDPEREGEQY
>TRBJ2-4|11|TRBV30
AWRDRGSDIQY
>TRBJ1-1|11|TRBV12-3/TRBV12-4
ASGWRSGTEAF
>TRBJ1-5|14|TRBV5-6
ASSVRGAIGNQPQH
>TRBJ1-2|12|TRBV6-1
ASREGNRYYGYT
>TRBJ1-5|13|TRBV19
ASNPQLNSNQPQH
>TRBJ2-4|14|TRBV28
ASSHNIAGQKNIQY
>TRBJ1-2|13|TRBV9
ASREGTGPFYGYT
>TRBJ2-2|12|TRBV2
ASRGREWYGELF
>TRBJ2-7|12|TRBV19
ASSQGPNSYEQY
>TRBJ2-5|14|TRBV10-3
AISDSGGAGQETQY
>TRBJ2-1|16|TRBV4-2
ASSRRFGTSGGANEQF
>TRBJ2-7|12|TRBV3-1/TRBV3-2
ASSQGTNSYEQY
>TRBJ2-7|12|TRBV20-1
SASRLAQVYEQY